The next 20 T cell receptor beta chains were all read from a single sample in a study of T-cell memory formation after mild COVID-19. TCRdb fed the 5' RACE reads into MiXCR, producing one record per CDR3 protein. Of fewer than 300,000 distinct CDR3 sequences in the sample, over 15% were seen once. The sample was PBMCs or a T cell subset sorted from them (not recorded which). These receptors originate from a man between 18 and 29 years old who had mild COVID-19 (a few samples of this study predate the infection). Cell type and time point are not known.

The chain is built from TRBV5-1 and TRBJ2-4; D gene uncertain. From germline, CDR1 is SGHRS and CDR2 YFSETQ. Trimming left V 7 bases short and J 10 bases short, with 21 bases between. CDR3 length: 14 residues. The CDR3 is CASSVRPTDGIQYF. CDR3 nucleotides: TGCGCCAGCTCCGTTAGGCCTACTGATGGTATTCAGTACTTC.

There are a few counts of this clonotype. The V call is TRBV18, the J call TRBJ2-1; D gene unclear. The CDR3 runs 13 residues. Germline V gives CDR1 KGHSH, CDR2 LQKENI. V was cut by 0 bases and J by 6 bases, with 6 bases left in between. The CDR3 DNA sequence: TGTGCCAGCTCACCACCGGGTGGCAATGAGCAGTTCTTC. Amino acids: CASSPPGGNEQFF.

This clonotype occurred a few times. The V gene is TRBV4-1, the J gene TRBJ2-5; 8 nucleotides line up with TRBD2. With V trimmed by 8 bases and J by 5 bases, 16 bases remained unmatched. Per germline, CDR1 MGHRA and CDR2 YSYEKL. The length of the CDR3 is 16 residues. CDR3 amino acids: CASSRAPGGAMETQYF. The CDR3 DNA reads TGCGCCAGCTCTCGAGCGCCGGGGGGGGCCATGGAGACCCAGTACTTC.

Ten or more counts support this clonotype. This chain joins TRBV12-3 or TRBV12-4 and TRBJ2-5; D is unresolved. This CDR3 is 14 amino acids long. V lost 1 base and J 2 bases, leaving 8 bases between the germline ends. CDR3 in amino acids: CASSLGQFQETQYF. The CDR3, as DNA: TGTGCCAGCAGTTTAGGGCAATTTCAAGAGACCCAGTACTTC.

V usage is TRBV5-1 and J usage is TRBJ2-5; 12 nucleotides agree with TRBD2. This CDR3 has 16 amino acids. J lost 5 bases, V lost 0 bases, and 5 bases had no gene match. Germline V CDR1 and CDR2: SGHRS, YFSETQ. CDR3 amino acids: CASSLGTSGAAETQYF. As DNA, the CDR3 is TGCGCCAGCAGCTTGGGGACTAGCGGGGCCGCCGAGACCCAGTACTTC.

The rearrangement uses TRBV7-2 and TRBJ2-1; D may be TRBD2 (6 bases). The ends were cut back, 3 bases at V and 12 bases at J, with 9 bases in the middle. Germline CDR1 and CDR2: SGHTA and FQGNSA. The CDR3 is made up of 11 amino acids. Here the CDR3 reads CASSLGGPQFF. Here the CDR3 DNA reads TGTGCCAGCAGCTTGGGGGGTCCGCAGTTCTTC.

The CDR3 protein is CASGSGGAYEQFF. In nucleotides, the CDR3 is TGTGCCAGCGGGAGCGGGGGGGCCTATGAGCAGTTCTTC. The chain employs TRBV9 and TRBJ2-1, with TRBD2 identical over 10 bases. Trimming at V came to 7 bases and at J to 8 bases, leaving 6 bases not matched to a gene. Looked up from germline, CDR1 is SGDLS and CDR2 is YYNGEE. The CDR3 sequence is 13 residues long.

The chain joins TRBV7-9 to TRBJ1-1; 9 nucleotides align to TRBD1. With V trimmed by 2 bases and J by 5 bases, 12 bases remained unmatched. The CDR3 contains 17 residues. Germline lookup yields CDR1 SEHNR and CDR2 FQNEAQ (reference sequence). The CDR3 loop is CASSLSSRGQGMTEAFF. CDR3 nucleotides: TGTGCCAGCAGCTTATCGAGTAGGGGACAGGGTATGACTGAAGCTTTCTTT.

The rearrangement uses TRBV27 and TRBJ2-2; D remains ambiguous. The V end lost 3 bases, the J end lost 6 bases, and 8 bases lay between the germline ends. The germline V gene has CDR1 MNHEY and CDR2 SMNVEV (reference sequence). The CDR3 sequence is 13 residues long. The CDR3: CASSLMGSGELFF. The CDR3 region has the DNA TGTGCCAGCAGTTTGATGGGCTCCGGGGAGCTGTTTTTT.

V usage is TRBV9 and J usage is TRBJ2-2; D remains ambiguous. From germline, CDR1 is SGDLS and CDR2 YYNGEE. Between the trimmed V and J ends, which lost 4 bases and 4 bases, there was a span of 17 bases. The CDR3 is 16 amino acids. The CDR3 region is CASSPRATPGTGELFF. CDR3 bases: TGTGCCAGCAGCCCCCGAGCCACCCCTGGCACCGGGGAGCTGTTTTTT.

This clonotype has a handful of counts. V gene TRBV13 combines with J gene TRBJ1-1; 8 nucleotides align to TRBD1. The junction had 13 bases not matched to a gene; V was cut back by 5 bases and J by 8 bases. The CDR3 has 15 amino acids. In germline, CDR1 is PRHDT, CDR2 FYEKMQ (reference sequence). CDR3 nucleotide sequence: TGTGCCAGCAGCCCCGTAGGACGTCGACAGGGGGAAGCTTTCTTT. Translation: CASSPVGRRQGEAFF.

The rearrangement uses TRBV7-7 and TRBJ2-3, with D uncertain. Germline loops: CDR1 SSHAT, CDR2 FNYEAQ (reference sequence). The CDR3 is 16 amino acids. V shed 1 base and J shed 1 base, with 12 bases lying between them. The CDR3 spells CASSLGLGIGTDTQYF. The CDR3 nucleotides are TGTGCCAGCAGCTTAGGTCTGGGGATTGGCACAGATACGCAGTATTTT.

This clonotype was recorded a few times. The chain is built from TRBV6-5 and TRBJ1-2; a weak D match, TRBD1 (5 bases). Germline values: CDR1 MNHEY, CDR2 SVGAGI. V shed 5 bases and J shed 8 bases, with 21 bases lying between them. This CDR3 contains 15 residues. The CDR3 here is CASSLSGSGAKGYTF. The CDR3 DNA is TGTGCCAGCAGTCTGTCAGGGAGTGGGGCAAAGGGCTACACCTTC.

This clonotype was seen only a few times. The chain joins TRBV5-1 to TRBJ2-1, with unresolved D. The germline V gene has CDR1 SGHRS and CDR2 YFSETQ. The V end was cut by 0 bases, the J end by 6 bases, with 13 bases between. This CDR3 is built from 15 residues. The CDR3 here is CASSLALPVGNEQFF. The CDR3, as DNA: TGCGCCAGCAGCTTGGCACTGCCTGTCGGCAATGAGCAGTTCTTC.

V usage is TRBV20-1 and J usage is TRBJ1-1; TRBD1 is a possible D gene (6 bases). This CDR3 is 13 amino acids long. From germline, CDR1 is DFQATT and CDR2 SNEGSKA (reference sequence). The CDR3 is CRRGAGADTEAFF. CDR3 sequence (DNA): TGCAGGAGGGGGGCAGGGGCGGACACTGAAGCTTTCTTT.

This clonotype has just a few counts. The chain is built from TRBV7-8 and TRBJ2-2; perhaps TRBD2 as D (5 bases). Germline CDR1 and CDR2: SGHVS and FQNEAQ. The CDR3 extends over 13 amino acids. V lost 5 bases and J lost 7, with 11 bases in between. The CDR3: CASSGETHGELFF. In DNA form, the CDR3 reads TGTGCCAGCAGCGGGGAGACCCACGGGGAGCTGTTTTTT.

This clonotype has a handful of counts. The rearrangement links TRBV5-1 to TRBJ1-1; 7 bases fit TRBD1. CDR3 length: 14 amino acids. Germline V gene lookup returns CDR1 SGHRS and CDR2 YFSETQ. V was pared by 4 bases and J by 7 bases, with 10 bases of the junction left unmatched. CDR3 protein: CASSPRQGNDEAFF. CDR3 nucleotides: TGCGCCAGCAGCCCCAGACAGGGAAACGATGAAGCTTTCTTT.

This clonotype was picked up a small number of times. This chain connects TRBV6-6 to TRBJ1-2; D ambiguous. CDR1 is MNHNY, CDR2 SVGAGI, per germline (reference sequence). This CDR3 is built from 12 residues. The ends were cut back, 5 bases at V and 3 bases at J, with 7 bases in the middle. CDR3 nucleotides: TGTGCCAGCAGTGACATAGACTATGGCTACACCTTC. Translating it yields CASSDIDYGYTF.

V and J are TRBV7-2 and TRBJ1-1, with D tentatively TRBD1 (6 bases). V gave up 6 bases and J gave up 1 base, with 12 bases separating them. The length of the CDR3 is 14 residues. Germline CDR1 reads SGHTA; CDR2 reads FQGNSA. Here the CDR3 DNA reads TGTGCCAGCAGTATGACAGGAAGGAACACTGAAGCTTTCTTT. Its protein product is CASSMTGRNTEAFF.

The table lists this clonotype with many counts. This chain's CDR3 is CRPSEGLDGEQFF. CDR3 in DNA: TGCAGGCCTTCCGAGGGGCTCGATGGTGAGCAGTTCTTC. The chain combines TRBV20-1 with TRBJ2-1; D may be TRBD1 or TRBD2 (5 bases each). The germline gives CDR1 DFQATT, CDR2 SNEGSKA (reference sequence). This CDR3 comprises 13 residues.